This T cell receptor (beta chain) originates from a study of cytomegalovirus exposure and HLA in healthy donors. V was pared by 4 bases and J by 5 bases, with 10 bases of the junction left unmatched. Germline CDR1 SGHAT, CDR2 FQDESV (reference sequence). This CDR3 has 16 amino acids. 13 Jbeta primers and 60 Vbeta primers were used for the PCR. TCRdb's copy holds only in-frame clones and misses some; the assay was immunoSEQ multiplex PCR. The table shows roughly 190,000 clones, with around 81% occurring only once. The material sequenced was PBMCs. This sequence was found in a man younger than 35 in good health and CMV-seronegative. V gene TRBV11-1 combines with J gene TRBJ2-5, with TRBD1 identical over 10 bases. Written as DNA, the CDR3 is TGTGCCAGCAGCTCCGGACAGGGGGTCTTTGTGGAGACCCAGTACTTC. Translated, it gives CASSSGQGVFVETQYF.